This TCR beta chain was retrieved from a study of shared clonotypes between healthy human individuals. Background on the study: Aged 18 to 49, the donors were a couple of women and a few men. Notes on the study in general: At large depth, rarefaction still showed sorted-subset sequencing to be incomplete.

A word on this clone: Antigen: not known.

TCRdb's table, derived via immunoSEQ multiplex PCR, lists solely in-frame clones and lacks some. The table has more than 500,000 clones, roughly 95% seen once; the top ten hold 0.11%. The naive CD8 population came from CD45RO-negative cells selected for CCR7, without terminally differentiated effector memory CD45RA+ cells. This CDR3 has 14 amino acids. The ends lost 7 bases at V and 5 bases at J; junction bases unmatched: 11. The V gene's germline CDR1 is SGDLS and CDR2 YYNGEE. The sample consisted of naive CD8+ T cells sorted from blood. The gene calls are TRBV9 and TRBJ1-1; 7 nucleotides line up with TRBD1. This TCR derives from a woman aged 30 to 39 in good health. The CDR3 nucleotides are TGTGCCAGCCAGCAATCGGACAGGAGGACTGAAGCTTTCTTT. Protein sequence: CASQQSDRRTEAFF.